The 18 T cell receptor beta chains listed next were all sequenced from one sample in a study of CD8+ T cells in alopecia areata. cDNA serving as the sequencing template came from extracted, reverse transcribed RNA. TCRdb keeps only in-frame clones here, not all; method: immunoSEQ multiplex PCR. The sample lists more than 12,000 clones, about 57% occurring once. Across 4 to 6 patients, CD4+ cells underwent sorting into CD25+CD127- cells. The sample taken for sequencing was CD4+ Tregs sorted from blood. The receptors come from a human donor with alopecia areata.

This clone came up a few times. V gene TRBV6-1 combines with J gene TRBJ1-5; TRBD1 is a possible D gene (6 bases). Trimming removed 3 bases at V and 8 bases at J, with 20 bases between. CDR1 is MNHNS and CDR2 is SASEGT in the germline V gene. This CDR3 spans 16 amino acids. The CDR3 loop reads CASSDLGRGQVKPQHF. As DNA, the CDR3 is TGTGCCAGCAGTGATCTGGGGCGGGGGCAGGTTAAGCCCCAGCATTTT.

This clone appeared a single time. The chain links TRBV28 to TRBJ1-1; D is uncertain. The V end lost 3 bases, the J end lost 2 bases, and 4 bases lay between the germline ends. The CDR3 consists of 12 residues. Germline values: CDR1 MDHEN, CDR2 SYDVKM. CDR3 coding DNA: TGTGCCAGCAGTTTGTCAAACACTGAAGCTTTCTTT. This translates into CASSLSNTEAFF.

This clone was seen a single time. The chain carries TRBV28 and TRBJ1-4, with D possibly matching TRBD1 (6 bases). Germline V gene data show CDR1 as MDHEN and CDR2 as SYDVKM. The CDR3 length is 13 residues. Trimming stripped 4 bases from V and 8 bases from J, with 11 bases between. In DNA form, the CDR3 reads TGTGCCAGCAGTTATGAGAGGGGGGAAAAACTGTTTTTT. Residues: CASSYERGEKLFF. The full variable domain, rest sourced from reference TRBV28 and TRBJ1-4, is DVKVTQSSRYLVKRTGEKVFLECVQDMDHENMFWYRQDPGLGLRLIYFSYDVKMKEKGDIPEGYSVSREKKERFSLILESASTNQTSMYLCASSYERGEKLFFGSGTQLSVL.

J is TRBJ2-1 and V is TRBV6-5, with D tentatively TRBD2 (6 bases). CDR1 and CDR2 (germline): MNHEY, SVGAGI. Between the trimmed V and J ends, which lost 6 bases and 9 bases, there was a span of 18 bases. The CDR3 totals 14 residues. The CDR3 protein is CASRPVYSGSEQFF. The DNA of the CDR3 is TGTGCCAGCAGACCCGTCTATTCCGGGAGTGAGCAGTTCTTC.

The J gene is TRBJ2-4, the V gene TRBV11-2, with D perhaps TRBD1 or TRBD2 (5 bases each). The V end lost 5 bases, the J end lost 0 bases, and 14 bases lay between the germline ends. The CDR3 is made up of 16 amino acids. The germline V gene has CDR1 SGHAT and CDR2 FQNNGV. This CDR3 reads CASSPPLGVAKNIQYF. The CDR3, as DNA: TGTGCCAGCAGCCCTCCATTGGGGGTAGCCAAAAACATTCAGTACTTC.

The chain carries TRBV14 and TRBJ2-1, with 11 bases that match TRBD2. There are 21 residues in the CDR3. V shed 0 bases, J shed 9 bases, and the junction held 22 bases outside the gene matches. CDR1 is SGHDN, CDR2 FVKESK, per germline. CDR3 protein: CASSQDRWAGTSGSQWGEQFF. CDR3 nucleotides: TGTGCCAGCAGCCAAGATCGGTGGGCAGGGACTAGCGGATCTCAATGGGGTGAGCAGTTCTTC.

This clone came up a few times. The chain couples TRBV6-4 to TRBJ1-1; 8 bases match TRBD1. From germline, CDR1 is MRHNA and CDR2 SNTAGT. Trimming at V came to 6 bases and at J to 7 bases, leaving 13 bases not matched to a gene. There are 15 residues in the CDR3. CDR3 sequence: CASSTGTGFTNEAFF. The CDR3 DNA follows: TGTGCCAGCAGCACCGGGACAGGTTTTACGAATGAAGCTTTCTTT.

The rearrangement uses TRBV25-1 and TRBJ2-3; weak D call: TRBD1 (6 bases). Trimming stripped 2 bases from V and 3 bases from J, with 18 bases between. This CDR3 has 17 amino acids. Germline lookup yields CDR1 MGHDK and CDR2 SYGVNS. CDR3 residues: CASSEERRGLGTDTQYF. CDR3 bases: TGTGCCAGCAGTGAAGAACGAAGGGGGTTGGGGACAGATACGCAGTATTTT.

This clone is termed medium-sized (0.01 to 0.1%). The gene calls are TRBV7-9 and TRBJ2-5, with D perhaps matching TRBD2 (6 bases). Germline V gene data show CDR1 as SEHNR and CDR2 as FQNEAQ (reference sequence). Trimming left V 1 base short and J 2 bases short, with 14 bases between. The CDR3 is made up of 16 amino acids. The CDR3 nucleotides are TGTGCCAGCAGCTTAGGTATCGGAGGGTTGCAAGAGACCCAGTACTTC. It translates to CASSLGIGGLQETQYF. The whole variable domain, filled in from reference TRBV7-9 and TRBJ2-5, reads DTGVSQNPRHKITKRGQNVTFRCDPISEHNRLYWYRQTLGQGPEFLTYFQNEAQLEKSRLLSDRFSAERPKGSFSTLEIQRTEQGDSAMYLCASSLGIGGLQETQYFGPGTRLLVL.

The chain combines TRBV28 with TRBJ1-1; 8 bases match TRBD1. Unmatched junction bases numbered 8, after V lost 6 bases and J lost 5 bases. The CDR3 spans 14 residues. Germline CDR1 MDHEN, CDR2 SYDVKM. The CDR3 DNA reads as TGTGCCAGCAGCGCAGGGGGCTTTTTGACTGAAGCTTTCTTT. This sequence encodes CASSAGGFLTEAFF.

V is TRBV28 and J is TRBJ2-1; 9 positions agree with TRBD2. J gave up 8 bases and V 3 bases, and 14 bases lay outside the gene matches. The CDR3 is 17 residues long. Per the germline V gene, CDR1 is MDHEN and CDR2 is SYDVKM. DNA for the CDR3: TGTGCCAGCAGTTTCAAGGCGGGAGGGCATGTTACGGATGAGCAGTTCTTC. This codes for CASSFKAGGHVTDEQFF.

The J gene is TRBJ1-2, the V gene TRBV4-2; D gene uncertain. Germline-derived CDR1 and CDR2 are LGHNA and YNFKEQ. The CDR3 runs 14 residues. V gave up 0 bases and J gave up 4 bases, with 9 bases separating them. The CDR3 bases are TGTGCCAGCAGCCAAGATCTATCAGTCTATGGCTACACCTTC. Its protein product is CASSQDLSVYGYTF.

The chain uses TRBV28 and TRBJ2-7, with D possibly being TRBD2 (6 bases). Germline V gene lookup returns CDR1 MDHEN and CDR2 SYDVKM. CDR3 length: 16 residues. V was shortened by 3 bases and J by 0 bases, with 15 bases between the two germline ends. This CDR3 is CASSFGFELASYEQYF. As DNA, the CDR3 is TGTGCCAGCAGTTTTGGATTCGAACTAGCCTCCTACGAGCAGTACTTC.

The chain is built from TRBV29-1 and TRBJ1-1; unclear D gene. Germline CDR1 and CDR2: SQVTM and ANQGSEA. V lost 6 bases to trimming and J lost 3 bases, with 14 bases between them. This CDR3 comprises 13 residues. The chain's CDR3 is CSVPRGPYTEAFF. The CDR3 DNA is TGCAGCGTCCCCAGAGGGCCCTACACTGAAGCTTTCTTT.

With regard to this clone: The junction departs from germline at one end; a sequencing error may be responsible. The CDR3 sequence: CAGSRRSDATEAFF. Here the CDR3 DNA reads TGTGCCGGTAGTAGACGTTCCGATGCGACCGAAGCTTTCTTT. This sequence joins TRBV19 and TRBJ1-1; unclear D gene. Per germline, CDR1 LNHDA and CDR2 SQIVND (reference sequence). This CDR3 region has 14 residues.

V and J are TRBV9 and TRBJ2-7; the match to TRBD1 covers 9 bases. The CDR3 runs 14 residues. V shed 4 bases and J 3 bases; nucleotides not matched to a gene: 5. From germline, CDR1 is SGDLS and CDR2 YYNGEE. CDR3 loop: CASSPRDRDYEQYF. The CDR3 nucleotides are TGTGCCAGCAGCCCCCGGGACAGGGACTACGAGCAGTACTTC. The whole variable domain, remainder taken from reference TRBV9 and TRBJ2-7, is DSGVTQTPKHLITATGQRVTLRCSPRSGDLSVYWYQQSLDQGLQFLIQYYNGEERAKGNILERFSAQQFPDLHSELNLSSLELGDSALYFCASSPRDRDYEQYFGPGTRLTVT.

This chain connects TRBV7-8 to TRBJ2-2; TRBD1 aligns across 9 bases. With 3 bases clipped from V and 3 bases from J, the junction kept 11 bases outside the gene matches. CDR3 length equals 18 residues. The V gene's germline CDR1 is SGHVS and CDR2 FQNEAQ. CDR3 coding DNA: TGTGCCAGCAGCTTTATCGCCCCGGGACAGGGATACACCGGGGAGCTGTTTTTT. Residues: CASSFIAPGQGYTGELFF.

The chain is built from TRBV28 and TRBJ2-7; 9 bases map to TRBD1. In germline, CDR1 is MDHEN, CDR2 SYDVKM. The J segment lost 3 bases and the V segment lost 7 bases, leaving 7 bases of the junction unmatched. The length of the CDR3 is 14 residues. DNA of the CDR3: TGTGCCAGCACCCCAGGGGACAGGGACTACGAGCAGTACTTC. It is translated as CASTPGDRDYEQYF.